Each of the 14 T cell receptor beta chains below was sequenced from the same sample in a study of blood T cell repertoires in COVID-19. Generated by immunoSEQ multiplex PCR, the TCRdb table keeps only in-frame clones and is missing some. Among about 150,000 clones, approximately 91% were seen once, and the ten largest hold more than 2%. Sequenced input: peripheral blood. The receptors were sampled from a woman aged 65 to 85 with acute or convalescent COVID-19.

The V and J genes are TRBV6-5 and TRBJ2-3; TRBD2 matches at 10 bases. The CDR3 spans 15 residues. The V and J ends lost 6 bases and 2 bases, in that order; junction bases with no gene match: 5. Germline V gene sequence: CDR1 MNHEY, CDR2 SVGAGI. The CDR3 DNA reads TGTGCCAGCAGGGCGACTAGCGGGCACACAGATACGCAGTATTTT. Encoded protein: CASRATSGHTDTQYF.

The chain is built from TRBV13 and TRBJ1-2; 7 nucleotides agree with TRBD1. This CDR3 is 17 amino acids long. Germline V gene sequence: CDR1 PRHDT, CDR2 FYEKMQ (reference sequence). V lost 5 bases, J lost 4 bases, and 16 bases stayed unmatched. CDR3 sequence reads: CASSAYRGSSGSYGYTF. The CDR3 DNA follows: TGTGCCAGCAGCGCCTACAGGGGATCTAGTGGGTCCTATGGCTACACCTTC.

This chain links TRBV5-6 with TRBJ1-4; D not resolved. The CDR3 runs to 17 residues. CDR1 is SGHDT, CDR2 YYEEEE, per germline. V was pared by 1 base and J by 0 bases, with 13 bases between. The CDR3 nucleotides are TGTGCCAGCAGCTTGATTTCGGGGTCTGCAACTAATGAAAAACTGTTTTTT. This codes for CASSLISGSATNEKLFF.

This clone was detected only a few times. The chain is built from TRBV12-3 or TRBV12-4 and TRBJ1-1; no clear D. The CDR3 is 13 amino acids. The V gene lost 7 bases and the J gene lost 8 bases, with 17 bases spanning the gap. In nucleotides, the CDR3 is TGTGCCAGCACCCTTGATCGTAGATCCGAAGCTTTCTTT. This encodes CASTLDRRSEAFF.

CDR3 nucleotide sequence: TGTGCCAGCTCACCACCGTCTTTGGGGGACAAGCCCCAGCATTTT. It is translated as CASSPPSLGDKPQHF. This chain connects TRBV18 to TRBJ1-5; possible D gene TRBD1, 6 bases. Trimming stripped 0 bases from V and 8 bases from J, with 14 bases between. This CDR3 contains 15 residues. CDR1 is KGHSH, CDR2 LQKENI, per germline.

A single count supports this clone. V gene TRBV7-2 combines with J gene TRBJ2-7, with TRBD1 matching over 11 bases. J lost 5 bases, V lost 1 base, and 13 bases had no gene match. This CDR3 contains 18 residues. Germline-derived CDR1 and CDR2 are SGHTA and FQGNSA. The DNA for the CDR3 is TGTGCCAGCAGCTTAGTTGGGACAGGGGGGACGGAGGGAGACGAGCAGTACTTC. Amino acid sequence: CASSLVGTGGTEGDEQYF.

The chain has TRBV5-1 and TRBJ2-7; 7 bases fit TRBD1. The CDR3 totals 16 residues. The germline V gene encodes CDR1 SGHRS and CDR2 YFSETQ. The junction had 9 bases not matched to a gene; V was cut back by 0 bases and J by 3 bases. In nucleotides, the CDR3 is TGCGCCAGCAGCTTGGGACAGGGTGGAGGTCACTACGAGCAGTACTTC. Its protein is CASSLGQGGGHYEQYF.

The chain joins TRBV5-1 to TRBJ2-7; a weak D match, TRBD1 (6 bases). Germline CDR1 reads SGHRS; CDR2 reads YFSETQ. CDR3 length: 15 residues. V shed 2 bases and J shed 2 bases, with 14 bases lying between them. CDR3 amino acids: CASSLPTGTPYEQYF. The CDR3 DNA follows: TGCGCCAGCAGCTTACCGACCGGGACACCCTACGAGCAGTACTTC. Full variable domain (outside the CDR3, taken from reference TRBV5-1 and TRBJ2-7): KAGVTQTPRYLIKTRGQQVTLSCSPISGHRSVSWYQQTPGQGLQFLFEYFSETQRNKGNFPGRFSGRQFSNSRSEMNVSTLELGDSALYLCASSLPTGTPYEQYFGPGTRLTVT.

V gene TRBV18 combines with J gene TRBJ1-3, with D tentatively TRBD1 (6 bases). The V end lost 2 bases, the J end lost 1 base, and 9 bases lay between the germline ends. Looked up from germline, CDR1 is KGHSH and CDR2 is LQKENI. CDR3 length: 15 amino acids. CDR3 bases: TGTGCCAGCTCACCAGTGCAGGGGTCTGGAAACACCATATATTTT. Residues: CASSPVQGSGNTIYF. Combining the CDR3 with reference TRBV18 and TRBJ1-3 gives the whole variable domain NAGVMQNPRHLVRRRGQEARLRCSPMKGHSHVYWYRQLPEEGLKFMVYLQKENIIDESGMPKERFSAEFPKEGPSILRIQQVVRGDSAAYFCASSPVQGSGNTIYFGEGSWLTVV.

The V and J genes are TRBV3-1 (or the pseudogene TRBV3-2) and TRBJ1-2; D is ambiguous. Trimming stripped 4 bases from V and 0 bases from J, with 15 bases between. The germline CDR1 and CDR2 sequences are LGHDT and YNNKEL (reference sequence). CDR3 length equals 16 residues. This CDR3 is CASSPHGYQANYGYTF. The CDR3 coding sequence is TGTGCCAGCAGCCCTCACGGGTACCAAGCTAACTATGGCTACACCTTC.

In DNA form, the CDR3 reads TGTGCCAGCAGCCCCCCCGACAGGGGGCGAGGGATAAACATTCAGTACTTC. It codes for CASSPPDRGRGINIQYF. The J gene is TRBJ2-4, the V gene TRBV4-2, with 10 bases matching TRBD1. Per the germline V gene, CDR1 is LGHNA and CDR2 is YNFKEQ. The CDR3 totals 17 residues. With 4 bases clipped from V and 6 bases from J, the junction kept 12 bases outside the gene matches.

The CDR3 protein is CASRTGVAGANVLTF. CDR3 DNA sequence: TGTGCCAGCAGGACAGGGGTGGCTGGGGCCAACGTCCTGACTTTC. The chain couples TRBV9 to TRBJ2-6; 8 bases align to TRBD1. Per germline, CDR1 SGDLS and CDR2 YYNGEE. CDR3 length: 15 residues. The V gene end was trimmed by 5 bases and the J gene end by 2 bases; junction bases not matched to a gene: 3.

The gene calls are TRBV24-1 and TRBJ2-3; TRBD2 aligns across 9 bases. V shed 3 bases, J shed 2 bases, and the junction held 11 bases outside the gene matches. This CDR3 spans 18 amino acids. The V gene's germline CDR1 is KGHDR and CDR2 SFDVKD. As DNA, the CDR3 is TGTGCCACCAGTGATACAACTAGCGGGCCTCTTACCACAGATACGCAGTATTTT. This gives the protein CATSDTTSGPLTTDTQYF.

This clone was detected a few times. This chain connects TRBV19 to TRBJ1-2; 7 bases line up with TRBD1. Germline V lookup: CDR1 LNHDA, CDR2 SQIVND (reference sequence). Trimming took 8 bases from V and 4 from J; bases not matched to a gene: 7. The CDR3 is 13 residues long. In DNA, the CDR3 is TGTGCCAGTCGGGACAGATTGGTCTATGGCTACACCTTC. Amino acid sequence: CASRDRLVYGYTF.